This T cell receptor beta chain was sequenced in a study of shared clonotypes between healthy human individuals. V gave up 4 bases and J gave up 0 bases, with 16 bases separating them. Germline-derived CDR1 and CDR2 are WNHNN and SYGVQD (reference sequence). The CDR3 is 17 amino acids. Genomic DNA, for the unsorted samples, came from roughly 94 million PBMCs. The deep-level immunoSEQ assay was used. PBMC DNA, left unsorted, was sequenced on ten immunoSEQ deep assay plates. Assay: immunoSEQ multiplex PCR; the TCRdb copy retains only in-frame clones and omits some. Found here are fewer than 500,000 clones, over 60% of them singletons; the top ten hold about 12%.

The sample was PBMCs. The chain joins TRBV10-1 to TRBJ2-1, with D possibly TRBD2 on 6 matching bases. This clonotype was obtained from a woman aged 40 to 49 in good health. Some clones in this sample may be carry-over from other donors' samples. CDR3 DNA: TGCGCCAGCAGTGCTGCCTTTAGCGGTTTCTCCTACAATGAGCAGTTCTTC. It is translated as CASSAAFSGFSYNEQFF.